These 2 T cell receptor beta chains were all obtained from the same sample, sequenced in a study of OX40 agonist ivuxolimab in advanced cancers. Assay: immunoSEQ multiplex PCR; the TCRdb copy retains only in-frame clones and omits some. The table has about 55,000 clones, about 88% seen once. Sequencing used CD4+ or CD8+ T cells sorted from blood, obtained in a trial of the OX40 agonist ivuxolimab. The receptors here all came from an adult with an advanced solid tumor such as melanoma, head and neck, liver or kidney cancer.

The V and J genes are TRBV7-8 and TRBJ1-3, with 8 nucleotides matching TRBD1. With 5 bases clipped from V and 3 bases from J, the junction kept 3 bases outside the gene matches. Germline assignment: CDR1 SGHVS and CDR2 FQNEAQ. The CDR3 sequence is 14 residues long. CDR3 nucleotide sequence: TGTGCCAGCAGCGTCGGACAGGGTGGAAACACCATATATTTT. This gives the protein CASSVGQGGNTIYF.

This chain uses TRBV7-9 with TRBJ2-2; D not resolved. This CDR3 contains 12 residues. Trimming removed 8 bases from V and 9 bases from J, with 13 bases in between. From germline, CDR1 is SEHNR and CDR2 FQNEAQ (reference sequence). The CDR3 bases are TGTGCCAGCCGCCTTAGTTCCCGGGAGCTGTTTTTT. It specifies CASRLSSRELFF.